This TCR beta chain appears in the sequencing data of a study of shared clonotypes between healthy human individuals. The protocol was immunoSEQ multiplex PCR, while the TCRdb copy is restricted to in-frame clones and leaves out a portion. The sample includes roughly 2.6 million clones, roughly 92% of them seen just once. The CDR3 consists of 19 residues. The germline V gene encodes CDR1 SNHLY and CDR2 FYNNEI. V lost 4 bases to trimming and J lost 5 bases, with 24 bases between them. The TCR sequence derives from a man aged 18 to 35 in good health. The chain employs TRBV2 and TRBJ1-6, with D possibly matching TRBD1 (5 bases). The sample consisted of naive CD4+ T cells sorted from blood. Subset indicated: CD45RA+ positively selected. The CDR3 sequence: CASSGADRGRDLDNSPLHF. The CDR3 nucleotides are TGTGCCAGCAGTGGGGCGGATCGGGGCAGAGACCTCGATAATTCACCCCTCCACTTT. Drawing the rest from reference TRBV2 and TRBJ1-6, the complete variable domain is EPEVTQTPSHQVTQMGQEVILRCVPISNHLYFYWYRQILGQKVEFLVSFYNNEISEKSEIFDDQFSVERPDGSNFTLKIRSTKLEDSAMYFCASSGADRGRDLDNSPLHFGNGTRLTVT.